This TCR beta chain was retrieved from a study of T cell repertoires in cytomegalovirus infection. Study overall: CMV epitopes that were recently identified and HLA-C-restricted were used alongside well-studied HLA-B-restricted ones.

TCRdb reprocessed the reads via MiXCR and lists one record per CDR3 protein. In the table there are approximately 910,000 distinct CDR3 sequences, around 30% of which are singletons. Trimming removed 0 bases from V and 0 bases from J, with 8 bases in between. Germline V gene sequence: CDR1 SNHLY, CDR2 FYNNEI. The CDR3 is 16 residues long. Concerning this clonotype: Antigen unknown.

The genes are TRBV2 and TRBJ2-2; D is undetermined. The sample here was cultured CD8+ T cells from PBMCs, taken from culture after CMV antigen stimulation. This receptor was taken from a human donor in good health (CMV status not recorded). Some clones in this sample may be carry-over from other donors' samples. The CDR3 region has the DNA TGTGCCAGCAGTGAAGCGCAACGGGCGAACACCGGGGAGCTGTTTTTT. Its protein is CASSEAQRANTGELFF.